Here is one T cell receptor beta chain with its context. Researchers ran the PCR with 60 Vbeta and 13 Jbeta primers. In the study's own analysis: Some 9.9 million of some 80 million unique TCR beta chains were shared, per a later count. Profiling relied on immunoSEQ multiplex PCR, and the TCRdb table lists in-frame clones only, not all of them. Clonal size and the V and J genes are those of that table, whereas D and trimming came from the DNA. The sample consists of approximately 220,000 clones, around 76% of them appearing once. The source of the sample is a study of cytomegalovirus exposure and HLA in healthy donors. With 7 bases clipped from V and 4 bases from J, the junction kept 16 bases outside the gene matches. This CDR3 has 18 residues. CDR1 is MNHEY and CDR2 is SMNVEV in the germline V gene (reference sequence).

Sequencing input: PBMCs. This chain uses TRBV27 with TRBJ2-5; 12 nucleotides agree with TRBD2. The TCR originated in a man younger than 35 in good health and CMV-seronegative. The CDR3 DNA is TGTGCCAGCACCCCCCTTCTGACTAGCGGGAGTGGAGTAGAGACCCAGTACTTC. Protein sequence: CASTPLLTSGSGVETQYF.